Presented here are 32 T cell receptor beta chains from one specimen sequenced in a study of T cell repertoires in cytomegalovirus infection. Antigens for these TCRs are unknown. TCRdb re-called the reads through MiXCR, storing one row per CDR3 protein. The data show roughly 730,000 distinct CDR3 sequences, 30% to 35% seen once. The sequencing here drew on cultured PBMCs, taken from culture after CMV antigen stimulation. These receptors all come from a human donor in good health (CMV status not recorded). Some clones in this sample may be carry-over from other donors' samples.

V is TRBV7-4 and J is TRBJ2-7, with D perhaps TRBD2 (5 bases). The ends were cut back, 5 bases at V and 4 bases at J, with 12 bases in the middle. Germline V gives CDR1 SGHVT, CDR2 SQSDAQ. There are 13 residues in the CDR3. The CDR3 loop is CASSPRGEYEQYF. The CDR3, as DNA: TGTGCCAGCAGCCCCCGGGGAGAATACGAGCAGTACTTC.

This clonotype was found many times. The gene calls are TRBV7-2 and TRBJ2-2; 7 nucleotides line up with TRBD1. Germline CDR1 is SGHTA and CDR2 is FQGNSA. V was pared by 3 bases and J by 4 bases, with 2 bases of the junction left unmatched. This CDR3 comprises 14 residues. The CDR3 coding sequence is TGTGCCAGCAGCTTTCGGACAGGCACCGGGGAGCTGTTTTTT. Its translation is CASSFRTGTGELFF. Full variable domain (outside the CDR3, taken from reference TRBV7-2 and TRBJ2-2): GAGVSQSPSNKVTEKGKDVELRCDPISGHTALYWYRQSLGQGLEFLIYFQGNSAPDKSGLPSDRFSAERTGGSVSTLTIQRTQQEDSAVYLCASSFRTGTGELFFGEGSRLTVL.

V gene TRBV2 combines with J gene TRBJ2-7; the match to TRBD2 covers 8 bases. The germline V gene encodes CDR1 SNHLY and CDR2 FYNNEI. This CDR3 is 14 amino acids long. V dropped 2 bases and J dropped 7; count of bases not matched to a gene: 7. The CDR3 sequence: CASSEIAGRREQYF. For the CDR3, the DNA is TGTGCCAGCAGTGAAATAGCGGGGAGGCGGGAGCAGTACTTC.

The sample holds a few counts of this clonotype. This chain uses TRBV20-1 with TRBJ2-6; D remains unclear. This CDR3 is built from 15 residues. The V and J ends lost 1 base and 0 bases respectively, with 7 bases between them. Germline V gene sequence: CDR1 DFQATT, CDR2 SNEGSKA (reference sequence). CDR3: CSARGSVSGANVLTF. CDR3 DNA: TGCAGTGCTAGAGGGAGTGTCTCTGGGGCCAACGTCCTGACTTTC.

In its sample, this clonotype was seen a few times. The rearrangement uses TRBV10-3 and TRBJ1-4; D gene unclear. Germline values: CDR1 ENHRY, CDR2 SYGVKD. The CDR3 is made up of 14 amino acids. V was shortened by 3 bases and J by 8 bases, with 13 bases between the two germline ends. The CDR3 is CAISEEGYSEKLFF. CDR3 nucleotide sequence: TGTGCCATCAGTGAAGAAGGGTATAGCGAAAAACTGTTTTTT.

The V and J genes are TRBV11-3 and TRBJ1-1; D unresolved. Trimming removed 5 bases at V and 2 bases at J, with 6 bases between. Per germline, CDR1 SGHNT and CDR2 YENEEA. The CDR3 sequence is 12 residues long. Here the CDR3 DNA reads TGTGCCAGCAGCCACGACAACACTGAAGCTTTCTTT. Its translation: CASSHDNTEAFF.

Here the CDR3 DNA reads TGTGCCAGCAGCTTAGTGGCACGCTCCTACAATGAGCAGTTCTTC. Its protein product is CASSLVARSYNEQFF. This chain connects TRBV7-6 to TRBJ2-1; D is unclear. The CDR3 is made up of 15 amino acids. Germline V lookup: CDR1 SGHVS, CDR2 FNYEAQ. The V gene lost 1 base and the J gene lost 0 bases, with 7 bases spanning the gap.

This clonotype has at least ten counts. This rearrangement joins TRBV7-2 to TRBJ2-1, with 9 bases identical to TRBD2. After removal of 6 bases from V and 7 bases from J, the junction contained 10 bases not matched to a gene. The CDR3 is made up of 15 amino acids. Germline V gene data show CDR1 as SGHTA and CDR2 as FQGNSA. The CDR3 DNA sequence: TGTGCCAGCAGGCCCGCGGGGGGGCAAACGAATGAGCAGTTCTTC. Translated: CASRPAGGQTNEQFF.

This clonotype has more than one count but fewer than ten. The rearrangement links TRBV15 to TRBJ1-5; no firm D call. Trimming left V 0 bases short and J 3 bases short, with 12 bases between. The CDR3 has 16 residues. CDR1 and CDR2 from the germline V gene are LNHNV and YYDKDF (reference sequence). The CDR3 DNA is TGTGCCACCAGCAGAGACTCCGTAAGGGCCAATCAGCCCCAGCATTTT. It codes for CATSRDSVRANQPQHF.

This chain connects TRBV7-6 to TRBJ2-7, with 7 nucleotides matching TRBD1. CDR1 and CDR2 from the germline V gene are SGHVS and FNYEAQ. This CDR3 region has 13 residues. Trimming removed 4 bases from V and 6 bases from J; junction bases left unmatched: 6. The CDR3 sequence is CASSSQGVGEQYF. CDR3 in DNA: TGTGCCAGCAGCTCGCAGGGGGTCGGCGAGCAGTACTTC.

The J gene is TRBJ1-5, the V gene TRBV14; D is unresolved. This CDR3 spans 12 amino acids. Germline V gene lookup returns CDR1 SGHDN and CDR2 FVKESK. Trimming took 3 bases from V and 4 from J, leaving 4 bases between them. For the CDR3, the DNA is TGTGCCAGCAGCCAGCTTAATCAGCCCCAGCATTTT. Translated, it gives CASSQLNQPQHF. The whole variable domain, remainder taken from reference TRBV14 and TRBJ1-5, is EAGVTQFPSHSVIEKGQTVTLRCDPISGHDNLYWYRRVMGKEIKFLLHFVKESKQDESGMPNNRFLAERTGGTYSTLKVQPAELEDSGVYFCASSQLNQPQHFGDGTRLSIL.

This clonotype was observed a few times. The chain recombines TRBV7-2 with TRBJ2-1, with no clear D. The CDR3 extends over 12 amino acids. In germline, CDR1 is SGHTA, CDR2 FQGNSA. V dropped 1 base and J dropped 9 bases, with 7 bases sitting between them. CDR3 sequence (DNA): TGTGCCAGCAGCTTAGGTAGGATTGAGCAGTTCTTC. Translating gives CASSLGRIEQFF.

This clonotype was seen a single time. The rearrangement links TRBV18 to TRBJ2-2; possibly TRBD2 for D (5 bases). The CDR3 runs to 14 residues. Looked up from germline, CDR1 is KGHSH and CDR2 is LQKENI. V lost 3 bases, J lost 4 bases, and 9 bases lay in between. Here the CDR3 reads CASSPEGFTGELFF. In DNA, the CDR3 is TGTGCCAGCTCACCCGAGGGCTTCACCGGGGAGCTGTTTTTT.

CDR3 sequence reads: CASLAGNTEAFF. Here the CDR3 DNA reads TGTGCCAGCTTGGCCGGGAACACTGAAGCTTTCTTT. The chain uses TRBV7-4 and TRBJ1-1, with D unresolved. Germline V CDR1 and CDR2: SGHVT, SQSDAQ. The CDR3 totals 12 residues. The V and J ends lost 8 bases and 1 base respectively, with 8 bases between them. The whole variable domain, filled in from reference TRBV7-4 and TRBJ1-1, reads GAGVSQSPRYKVAKRGRDVALRCDSISGHVTLYWYRQTLGQGSEVLTYSQSDAQRDKSGRPSGRFSAERPERSVSTLKIQRTEQGDSAVYLCASLAGNTEAFFGQGTRLTVV.

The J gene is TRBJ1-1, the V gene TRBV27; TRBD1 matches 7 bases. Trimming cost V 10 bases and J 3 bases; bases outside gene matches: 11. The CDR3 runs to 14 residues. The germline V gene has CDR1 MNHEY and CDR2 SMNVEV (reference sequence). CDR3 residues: CATHRQGGHTEAFF. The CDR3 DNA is TGTGCCACCCATCGACAGGGTGGGCACACTGAAGCTTTCTTT.

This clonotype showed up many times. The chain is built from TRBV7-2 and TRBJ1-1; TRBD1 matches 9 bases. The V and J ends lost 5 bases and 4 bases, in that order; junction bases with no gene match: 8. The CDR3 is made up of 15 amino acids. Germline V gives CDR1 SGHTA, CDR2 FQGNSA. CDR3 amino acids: CASSVWDRAITEAFF. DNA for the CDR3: TGTGCCAGCAGCGTCTGGGACAGGGCTATCACTGAAGCTTTCTTT.

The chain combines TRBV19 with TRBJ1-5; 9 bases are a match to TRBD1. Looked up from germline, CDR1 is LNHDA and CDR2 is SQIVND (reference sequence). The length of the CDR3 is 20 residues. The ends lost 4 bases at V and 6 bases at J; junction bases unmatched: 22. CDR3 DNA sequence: TGTGCCAGTAGTACCCCCAGGGACAGGGTAAGCCCCATCACAAGTCAGCCCCAGCATTTT. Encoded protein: CASSTPRDRVSPITSQPQHF.

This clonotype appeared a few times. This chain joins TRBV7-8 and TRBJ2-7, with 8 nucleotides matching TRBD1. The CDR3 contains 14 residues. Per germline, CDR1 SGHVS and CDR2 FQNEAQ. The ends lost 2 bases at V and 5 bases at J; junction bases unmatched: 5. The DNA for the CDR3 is TGTGCCAGCAGCTTAACGGACAGGGCAGACGAGCAGTACTTC. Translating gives CASSLTDRADEQYF.

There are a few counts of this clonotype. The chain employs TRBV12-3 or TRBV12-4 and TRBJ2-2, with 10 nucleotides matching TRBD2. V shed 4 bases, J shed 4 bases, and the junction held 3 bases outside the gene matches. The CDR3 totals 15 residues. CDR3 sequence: CASSSLAGLTGELFF. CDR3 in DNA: TGTGCCAGCAGTTCACTAGCGGGGCTCACCGGGGAGCTGTTTTTT.

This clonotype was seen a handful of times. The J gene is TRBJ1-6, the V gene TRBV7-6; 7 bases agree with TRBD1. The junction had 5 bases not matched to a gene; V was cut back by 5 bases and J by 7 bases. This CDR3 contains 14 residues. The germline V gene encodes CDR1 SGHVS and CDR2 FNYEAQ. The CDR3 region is CASSLRGGNSPLHF. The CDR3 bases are TGTGCCAGCAGCCTCAGGGGGGGGAATTCACCCCTCCACTTT.

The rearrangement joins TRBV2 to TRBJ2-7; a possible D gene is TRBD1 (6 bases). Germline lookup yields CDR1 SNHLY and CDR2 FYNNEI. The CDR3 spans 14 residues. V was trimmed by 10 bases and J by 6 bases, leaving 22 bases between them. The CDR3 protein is CATKPRTGFGEQYF. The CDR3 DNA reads TGTGCCACCAAACCTCGAACAGGGTTCGGCGAGCAGTACTTC.

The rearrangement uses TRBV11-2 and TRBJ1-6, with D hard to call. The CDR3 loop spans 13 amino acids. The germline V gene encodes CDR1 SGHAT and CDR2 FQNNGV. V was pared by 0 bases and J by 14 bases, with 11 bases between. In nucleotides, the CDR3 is TGTGCCAGCAGCTTAGAACGGGTTGGGGCCCTCCACTTT. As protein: CASSLERVGALHF.

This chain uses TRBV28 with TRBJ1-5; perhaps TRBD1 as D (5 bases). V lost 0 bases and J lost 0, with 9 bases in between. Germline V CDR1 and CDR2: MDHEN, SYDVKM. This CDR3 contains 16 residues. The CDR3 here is CASSLWEGNSNQPQHF. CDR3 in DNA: TGTGCCAGCAGTTTATGGGAGGGGAATAGCAATCAGCCCCAGCATTTT.

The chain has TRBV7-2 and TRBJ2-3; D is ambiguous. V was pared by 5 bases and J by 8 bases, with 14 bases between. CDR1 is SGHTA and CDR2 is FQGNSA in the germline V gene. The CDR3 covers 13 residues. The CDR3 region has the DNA TGTGCCAGCAGCCTCGGAGTTCTTGGTACGCAGTATTTT. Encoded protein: CASSLGVLGTQYF. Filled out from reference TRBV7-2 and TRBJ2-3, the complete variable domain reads GAGVSQSPSNKVTEKGKDVELRCDPISGHTALYWYRQSLGQGLEFLIYFQGNSAPDKSGLPSDRFSAERTGGSVSTLTIQRTQQEDSAVYLCASSLGVLGTQYFGPGTRLTVL.

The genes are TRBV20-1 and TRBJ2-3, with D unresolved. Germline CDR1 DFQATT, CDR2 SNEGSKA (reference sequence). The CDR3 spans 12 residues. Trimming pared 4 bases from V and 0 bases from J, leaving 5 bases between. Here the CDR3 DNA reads TGCAGTGCTACACTTAGCACAGATACGCAGTATTTT. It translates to CSATLSTDTQYF.

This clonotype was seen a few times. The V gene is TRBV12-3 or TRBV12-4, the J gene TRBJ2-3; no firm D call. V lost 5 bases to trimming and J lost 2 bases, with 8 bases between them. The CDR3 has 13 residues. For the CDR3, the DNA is TGTGCCAGCAGTATTAGCTACACAGATACGCAGTATTTT. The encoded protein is CASSISYTDTQYF.

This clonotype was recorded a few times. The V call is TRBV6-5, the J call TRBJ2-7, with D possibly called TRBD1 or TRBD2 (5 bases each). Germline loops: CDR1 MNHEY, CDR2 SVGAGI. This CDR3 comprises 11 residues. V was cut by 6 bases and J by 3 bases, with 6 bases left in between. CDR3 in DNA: TGTGCCAGCAGGGGGGTCTACGAGCAGTACTTC. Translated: CASRGVYEQYF.

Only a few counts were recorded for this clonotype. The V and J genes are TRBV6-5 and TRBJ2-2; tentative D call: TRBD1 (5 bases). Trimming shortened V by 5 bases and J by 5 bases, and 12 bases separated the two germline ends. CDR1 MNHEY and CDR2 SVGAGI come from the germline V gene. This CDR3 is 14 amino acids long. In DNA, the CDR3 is TGTGCCAGCAGTCTTACCCAGGGTACCGGGGAGCTGTTTTTT. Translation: CASSLTQGTGELFF.

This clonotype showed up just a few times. The DNA of the CDR3 is TGTGCCATCAGTGAGTCTCAGGGCGCTAATTCACCCCTCCACTTT. This gives the protein CAISESQGANSPLHF. This chain uses TRBV10-3 with TRBJ1-6; a possible D gene is TRBD1 (5 bases). Germline V gene data show CDR1 as ENHRY and CDR2 as SYGVKD. This CDR3 region has 15 residues. Between the trimmed V and J ends, which lost 0 bases and 6 bases, there was a span of 9 bases.

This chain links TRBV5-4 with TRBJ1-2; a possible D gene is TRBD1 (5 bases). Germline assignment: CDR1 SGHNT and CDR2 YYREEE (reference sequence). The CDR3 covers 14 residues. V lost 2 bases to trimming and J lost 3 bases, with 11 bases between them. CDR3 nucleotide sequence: TGTGCCAGCAGCTTACGACAGCAATACTATGGCTACACCTTC. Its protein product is CASSLRQQYYGYTF.

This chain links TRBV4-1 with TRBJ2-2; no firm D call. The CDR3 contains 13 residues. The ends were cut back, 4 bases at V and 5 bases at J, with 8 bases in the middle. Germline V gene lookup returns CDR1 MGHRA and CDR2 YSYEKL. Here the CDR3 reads CASSRTRTGELFF. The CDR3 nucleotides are TGCGCCAGCAGCCGGACCAGGACCGGGGAGCTGTTTTTT.

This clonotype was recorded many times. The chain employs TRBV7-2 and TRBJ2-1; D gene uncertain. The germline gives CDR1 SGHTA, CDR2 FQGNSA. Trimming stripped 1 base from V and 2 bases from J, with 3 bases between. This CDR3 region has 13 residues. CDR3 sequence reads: CASSLVTYNEQFF. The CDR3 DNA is TGTGCCAGCAGCTTAGTAACCTACAATGAGCAGTTCTTC.